Below, 2 T cell receptor beta chains from the same sample are listed, as sequenced in a study of cytomegalovirus exposure and HLA in healthy donors. 13 Jbeta primers and 60 Vbeta primers were used for the PCR. Libraries were prepared by immunoSEQ multiplex PCR; TCRdb keeps only in-frame clonotypes and omits some of them. The sample carries about 80,000 clones, roughly 65% recorded once. Sequencing used PBMCs. Source of these receptors: a male donor in good health and CMV-seropositive.

This clone has only one observation. The genes are TRBV28 and TRBJ2-3, with TRBD2 identical over 9 bases. There are 18 residues in the CDR3. In germline, CDR1 is MDHEN, CDR2 SYDVKM. V was clipped by 7 bases and J by 0 bases; unmatched bases: 14. CDR3 nucleotides: TGTGCCAGCATTCCCCTACTAGCGGGTACTACTAGCACAGATACGCAGTATTTT. Residues: CASIPLLAGTTSTDTQYF.

This chain connects TRBV6-5 to TRBJ1-5; D not resolved. Germline V gene data show CDR1 as MNHEY and CDR2 as SVGAGI. The CDR3 has 14 residues. V lost 2 bases, J lost 4 bases, and 9 bases lay in between. DNA of the CDR3: TGTGCCAGCAGTTACGCAGGTGCGAATCAGCCCCAGCATTTT. Translated: CASSYAGANQPQHF.